A single sample is the source of the 26 T cell receptor beta chains below, sequenced in a study of blood T cells in healthy people across ages. Together with a sample-barcoded 5' primer, a J-beta primer mix was included in a second PCR lasting about 7 to 12 cycles. Each CDR3 protein is one row after TCRdb ran MiXCR on the 5' RACE reads. The sample holds around 750,000 distinct CDR3 sequences, 40% to 65% seen once. The sample was blood. The source of these receptors is an elderly man in good health.

The chain employs TRBV5-4 and TRBJ1-4, with D perhaps TRBD1 (6 bases). The V and J ends lost 5 bases and 1 base respectively, with 12 bases between them. The V gene's germline CDR1 is SGHNT and CDR2 YYREEE (reference sequence). The CDR3 extends over 15 amino acids. In DNA form, the CDR3 reads TGTGCCAGCAGTCGAGGGGGGCAAACTAATGAAAAACTGTTTTTT. Its translation is CASSRGGQTNEKLFF.

The chain is built from TRBV20-1 and TRBJ1-1; TRBD1 might be the D (5 bases). CDR1 and CDR2 from the germline V gene are DFQATT and SNEGSKA (reference sequence). The V end was cut by 2 bases, the J end by 0 bases, with 13 bases between. The CDR3 is 15 amino acids. The CDR3 coding sequence is TGCAGTGCTAGAAAAACGGGACGGCTGAACACTGAAGCTTTCTTT. It encodes CSARKTGRLNTEAFF.

The chain employs TRBV20-1 and TRBJ2-1, with 7 bases lining up with TRBD2. This CDR3 is built from 14 residues. CDR1 DFQATT and CDR2 SNEGSKA come from the germline V gene (reference sequence). CDR3 nucleotide sequence: TGCAGCGCCCCGGGACTAACGGGAAACAATGAGCAGTTCTTC. Encoded protein: CSAPGLTGNNEQFF.

The J gene is TRBJ2-7, the V gene TRBV10-3, with D unclear. The CDR3 length is 12 residues. V was trimmed by 3 bases and J by 3 bases, leaving 6 bases between them. CDR1 and CDR2 (germline): ENHRY, SYGVKD. CDR3 protein: CAISDSLYEQYF. CDR3 nucleotide sequence: TGTGCCATCAGTGACAGTCTCTACGAGCAGTACTTC.

The chain carries TRBV7-9 and TRBJ1-2; TRBD1 agrees at 8 bases. Germline V gives CDR1 SEHNR, CDR2 FQNEAQ (reference sequence). The trim removed 4 bases at V and 5 bases at J, leaving 15 bases unmatched. The length of the CDR3 is 17 residues. CDR3 DNA sequence: TGTGCCAGCAGCTCCCCCCGGACAGGGTTAATTGGGTATGGCTACACCTTC. Its translation: CASSSPRTGLIGYGYTF.

The chain has TRBV9 and TRBJ1-2; TRBD1 aligns across 8 bases. Trimming took 0 bases from V and 9 from J; bases not matched to a gene: 13. Germline V gene data show CDR1 as SGDLS and CDR2 as YYNGEE. The CDR3 loop spans 16 amino acids. The CDR3 region has the DNA TGTGCCAGCAGCGTAGCGCAGACAGGGGACCCTTCGAGCTACACCTTC. This gives the protein CASSVAQTGDPSSYTF.

This clonotype was seen a handful of times. This chain joins TRBV20-1 and TRBJ1-5; 8 bases align to TRBD1. V dropped 2 bases and J dropped 3; count of bases not matched to a gene: 3. This CDR3 spans 14 amino acids. Germline CDR1 DFQATT, CDR2 SNEGSKA (reference sequence). The DNA for the CDR3 is TGCAGTGCTAGACCGACAGGGGTCAATCAGCCCCAGCATTTT. It is translated as CSARPTGVNQPQHF.

This clonotype was detected a few times. V gene TRBV29-1 combines with J gene TRBJ2-7; D is perhaps TRBD2 (6 bases). V was clipped by 4 bases and J by 4 bases, with 17 bases between them. The CDR3 sequence is 14 residues long. Germline V gene lookup returns CDR1 SQVTM and CDR2 ANQGSEA. The CDR3 bases are TGCAGCGTTGGTGCCCTGGGGGGAGAGTACGAGCAGTACTTC. This gives the protein CSVGALGGEYEQYF.

The chain joins TRBV25-1 to TRBJ2-5; weak D call: TRBD1 (5 bases). CDR3 length equals 15 residues. With 4 bases removed from V and 5 bases from J, the gap between germline ends came to 17 bases. The V gene's germline CDR1 is MGHDK and CDR2 SYGVNS. DNA of the CDR3: TGTGCCAGCAGTGCCGCAGGGCGCCTTGGCGAGACCCAGTACTTC. Protein: CASSAAGRLGETQYF.

The CDR3: CASSTRDRGSEAFF. The CDR3, as DNA: TGTGCCAGCAGTACCCGGGACAGGGGTTCTGAAGCTTTCTTT. This sequence joins TRBV2 and TRBJ1-1; 10 bases line up with TRBD1. Per germline, CDR1 SNHLY and CDR2 FYNNEI. The junction had 6 bases not matched to a gene; V was cut back by 5 bases and J by 6 bases. The CDR3 is 14 amino acids.

This clonotype was counted only a few times. V is TRBV12-3 or TRBV12-4 and J is TRBJ2-1, with D uncertain. The CDR3 is 11 amino acids. V lost 7 bases and J lost 8, with 9 bases in between. Here the CDR3 reads CASTQWDEQFF. The CDR3 nucleotides are TGTGCCAGCACCCAATGGGATGAGCAGTTCTTC.

The chain links TRBV28 to TRBJ1-2; weak D call: TRBD1 (5 bases). The CDR3 runs to 15 residues. The V end lost 5 bases, the J end lost 1 base, and 14 bases lay between the germline ends. CDR1 and CDR2 (germline): MDHEN, SYDVKM. The CDR3 coding sequence is TGTGCCAGCAGTCGACCCCGGGGGGGTAACTATGGCTACACCTTC. It encodes CASSRPRGGNYGYTF.

In this sample, this clonotype turned up a few times. The gene calls are TRBV3-1 and TRBJ1-2, with a possible D match to TRBD1 (6 bases). CDR3 length equals 14 residues. Germline CDR1 and CDR2: LGHDT and YNNKEL (reference sequence). Trimming removed 1 base at V and 7 bases at J, with 13 bases between. Here the CDR3 DNA reads TGTGCCAGCAGCCAAGGGGGGCAGGTCGGTGGCTACACCTTC. Translation gives CASSQGGQVGGYTF.

The chain recombines TRBV5-6 with TRBJ1-5; TRBD1 matches at 7 bases. The J segment lost 1 base and the V segment lost 4 bases, leaving 5 bases of the junction unmatched. This CDR3 contains 15 residues. Per germline, CDR1 SGHDT and CDR2 YYEEEE. The CDR3 DNA reads TGTGCCAGCAGCCAACAGGGGAGGAGCAATCAGCCCCAGCATTTT. Translating gives CASSQQGRSNQPQHF.

This clonotype was seen more than once but under ten times. The rearrangement joins TRBV27 to TRBJ2-7; 8 bases align to TRBD2. The germline gives CDR1 MNHEY, CDR2 SMNVEV (reference sequence). V trimming: 6 bases; J trimming: 3 bases; junction bases outside the gene matches: 7. The CDR3 sequence is 14 residues long. This CDR3 is CASRGPGGSYEQYF. DNA for the CDR3: TGTGCCAGCAGAGGTCCGGGAGGGAGCTACGAGCAGTACTTC.

The V call is TRBV24-1, the J call TRBJ2-1; D is possibly TRBD2 (5 bases). Germline V gene sequence: CDR1 KGHDR, CDR2 SFDVKD. The CDR3 is 16 amino acids. The V end lost 3 bases, the J end lost 5 bases, and 16 bases lay between the germline ends. CDR3 loop: CATSDTTAVRNNEQFF. The CDR3, as DNA: TGTGCCACCAGTGATACTACAGCGGTCCGTAACAATGAGCAGTTCTTC.

Only a few counts were recorded for this clonotype. The V call is TRBV25-1, the J call TRBJ2-7; D is ambiguous. The ends were cut back, 8 bases at V and 3 bases at J, with 8 bases in the middle. The CDR3 is 11 amino acids. The germline V gene has CDR1 MGHDK and CDR2 SYGVNS. This CDR3 reads CASGKVYEQYF. The CDR3 DNA is TGTGCCAGCGGGAAGGTCTACGAGCAGTACTTC.

The gene calls are TRBV18 and TRBJ2-1, with TRBD2 matching over 8 bases. With V trimmed by 1 base and J by 0 bases, 14 bases remained unmatched. CDR1 and CDR2 from the germline V gene are KGHSH and LQKENI. This CDR3 has 20 amino acids. The CDR3 is CASSPLGRTSGKSSYNEQFF. As DNA, the CDR3 is TGTGCCAGCTCACCACTGGGCCGAACTAGCGGAAAGAGCTCCTACAATGAGCAGTTCTTC. The complete variable domain, with remaining parts taken from reference TRBV18 and TRBJ2-1, reads NAGVMQNPRHLVRRRGQEARLRCSPMKGHSHVYWYRQLPEEGLKFMVYLQKENIIDESGMPKERFSAEFPKEGPSILRIQQVVRGDSAAYFCASSPLGRTSGKSSYNEQFFGPGTRLTVL.

This clonotype turned up a few times. The J gene is TRBJ1-1, the V gene TRBV15; 8 nucleotides agree with TRBD1. The V segment lost 1 base and the J segment 5 bases; nucleotides outside the gene matches: 6. CDR3 length: 15 residues. The germline V gene has CDR1 LNHNV and CDR2 YYDKDF (reference sequence). The CDR3 coding sequence is TGTGCCACCAGCAGAGTCACAGGGGGTTATACTGAAGCTTTCTTT. It specifies CATSRVTGGYTEAFF.

The CDR3 bases are TGCGCCAGCAGCTCATACGGGACTCCGGACAATGAGCAGTTCTTC. Residues: CASSSYGTPDNEQFF. The V call is TRBV5-1, the J call TRBJ2-1, with D perhaps matching TRBD2 (6 bases). Germline V gene sequence: CDR1 SGHRS, CDR2 YFSETQ. V gave up 3 bases and J gave up 5 bases, with 15 bases separating them. The CDR3 loop spans 15 amino acids.

This chain connects TRBV24-1 to TRBJ2-7; 7 bases map to TRBD2. CDR1 is KGHDR, CDR2 SFDVKD, per germline. V trimming: 0 bases; J trimming: 6 bases; junction bases outside the gene matches: 13. This CDR3 has 17 residues. The CDR3 nucleotides are TGTGCCACCAGTGATTTGGCCCCGGGGTCTACGGGGGGCGAGCAGTACTTC. Protein product: CATSDLAPGSTGGEQYF.

This clonotype was observed once. The chain joins TRBV16 to TRBJ1-1; D remains ambiguous. CDR1 is KGHSY and CDR2 is FQNENV in the germline V gene. V was pared by 0 bases and J by 2 bases, with 10 bases between. The CDR3 is 15 amino acids. CDR3 bases: TGTGCCAGCAGCCAATCGGCGGGGAAAAACACTGAAGCTTTCTTT. This translates into CASSQSAGKNTEAFF.

This sequence joins TRBV25-1 and TRBJ1-3; 8 positions match TRBD1. With V trimmed by 6 bases and J by 2 bases, 9 bases remained unmatched. This CDR3 region has 16 residues. Germline CDR1 is MGHDK and CDR2 is SYGVNS. The CDR3 is CASSAVGTGTGNTIYF. The CDR3 region has the DNA TGTGCCAGCAGCGCAGTCGGGACAGGAACTGGAAACACCATATATTTT.

The chain joins TRBV6-5 to TRBJ2-3; the match to TRBD1 covers 9 bases. There are 15 residues in the CDR3. Germline assignment: CDR1 MNHEY and CDR2 SVGAGI. Germline trimming cut 5 bases from V and 14 bases from J; bases unmatched to any gene: 17. The chain's CDR3 is CASSPGTGQFGYAYF. As DNA, the CDR3 is TGTGCCAGCAGTCCCGGGACAGGGCAGTTCGGATACGCGTATTTT.

The sample holds a few counts of this clonotype. The genes are TRBV5-1 and TRBJ2-1; TRBD2 agrees at 8 bases. This CDR3 spans 16 amino acids. V trimming: 0 bases; J trimming: 3 bases; junction bases outside the gene matches: 5. Germline V gene data show CDR1 as SGHRS and CDR2 as YFSETQ. CDR3 loop: CASSLGLAGNYNEQFF. For the CDR3, the DNA is TGCGCCAGCAGCTTGGGTCTAGCGGGCAACTACAATGAGCAGTTCTTC.

The rearrangement uses TRBV9 and TRBJ2-3, with a tentative D call TRBD2 (5 bases). This CDR3 contains 14 residues. Deletions cut 4 bases from V and 6 bases from J, with 15 bases between. Per germline, CDR1 SGDLS and CDR2 YYNGEE. CDR3 coding DNA: TGTGCCAGCAGCCCTGGAGGCGCCCGCGATACGCAGTATTTT. It specifies CASSPGGARDTQYF.